This T cell receptor (beta chain) was identified in a study of a mutant IDH1 vaccine in newly diagnosed glioma. The time point was: week 47, end of study. Every vaccination contained 300 ug of the mutant IDH1 20-mer peptide and was paired with topical imiquimod. On this clone itself: As yet, its antigen is unknown.

Method: immunoSEQ multiplex PCR; TCRdb's copy keeps in-frame clones and lacks some. This repertoire shows 90,000 to 100,000 clones, roughly 86% found once; its top ten account for roughly 0.74%. Study findings and constraints: The study observed vaccine-induced immune responses in around 94% of patients.

V was shortened by 7 bases and J by 1 base, with 7 bases between the two germline ends. The CDR3 is made up of 12 amino acids. Germline CDR1 MNHNY, CDR2 SVGAGI (reference sequence). V usage is TRBV6-6 and J usage is TRBJ2-5; perhaps TRBD1 as D (5 bases). The TCR sequence derives from a woman between 45 and 65 years old with glioma. Material: PBMCs, obtained from a glioma patient whose treatment included an IDH1 peptide vaccine. The CDR3 reads CASTGFQETQYF. As DNA, the CDR3 is TGTGCCAGCACAGGGTTCCAAGAGACCCAGTACTTC.